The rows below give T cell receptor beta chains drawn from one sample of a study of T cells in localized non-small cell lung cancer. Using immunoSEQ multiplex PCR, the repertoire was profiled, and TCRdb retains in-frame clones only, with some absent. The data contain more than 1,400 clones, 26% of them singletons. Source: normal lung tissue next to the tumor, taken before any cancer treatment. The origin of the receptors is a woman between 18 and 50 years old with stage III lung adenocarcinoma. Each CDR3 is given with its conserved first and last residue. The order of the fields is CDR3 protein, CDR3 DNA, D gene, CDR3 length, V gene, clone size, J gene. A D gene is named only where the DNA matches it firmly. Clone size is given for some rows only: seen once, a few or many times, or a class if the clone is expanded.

cdr3_aa: CASSRQGSYNEQFF
cdr3_nt: TGTGCCAGCAGTCGACAGGGGTCCTACAATGAGCAGTTCTTC
d_call: TRBD1
cdr3_length: 14
v_call: TRBV6-8
clone_size: medium-sized
j_call: TRBJ2-1

cdr3_aa: CASLPGPGNEAFF
cdr3_nt: TGTGCCAGCCTCCCTGGTCCTGGCAATGAAGCTTTCTTT
d_call: -
cdr3_length: 13
v_call: TRBV6-8
clone_size: medium-sized
j_call: TRBJ1-1

cdr3_aa: CASKGTSFGEQYF
cdr3_nt: TGTGCCAGTAAGGGGACTAGCTTCGGGGAGCAGTACTTC
d_call: TRBD2
cdr3_length: 13
v_call: TRBV6-8
clone_size: -
j_call: TRBJ2-7

cdr3_aa: CSVGDRGQYEQYF
cdr3_nt: TGCAGCGTTGGGGACAGGGGGCAATACGAGCAGTACTTC
d_call: TRBD1
cdr3_length: 13
v_call: TRBV29-1
clone_size: -
j_call: TRBJ2-7

cdr3_aa: CASSLFGTVRAYEQYF
cdr3_nt: TGTGCCAGCAGCTTGTTCGGGACAGTACGCGCCTACGAGCAGTACTTC
d_call: TRBD1
cdr3_length: 16
v_call: TRBV11-3
clone_size: many
j_call: TRBJ2-7

cdr3_aa: CASSLGTVNYGYTF
cdr3_nt: TGTGCCAGCAGCTTGGGGACAGTCAACTATGGCTACACCTTC
d_call: TRBD1
cdr3_length: 14
v_call: TRBV11-3
clone_size: few
j_call: TRBJ1-2

cdr3_aa: CASSEVAASSEQYF
cdr3_nt: TGTGCCAGCAGTGAAGTGGCCGCTTCCTCCGAGCAGTACTTC
d_call: -
cdr3_length: 14
v_call: TRBV6-1
clone_size: few
j_call: TRBJ2-7

cdr3_aa: CASSQVGSYNEQFF
cdr3_nt: TGTGCCAGCAGCCAAGTTGGCTCCTACAATGAGCAGTTCTTC
d_call: -
cdr3_length: 14
v_call: TRBV11-3
clone_size: -
j_call: TRBJ2-1

cdr3_aa: CASSSGLAGGSGANVLTF
cdr3_nt: TGTGCCAGCAGCTCCGGACTAGCGGGGGGCTCTGGGGCCAACGTCCTGACTTTC
d_call: TRBD2
cdr3_length: 18
v_call: TRBV11-3
clone_size: few
j_call: TRBJ2-6

cdr3_aa: CASSPHGGGYNEQFF
cdr3_nt: TGTGCCAGCAGCCCGCATGGCGGGGGCTACAATGAGCAGTTCTTC
d_call: TRBD2
cdr3_length: 15
v_call: TRBV11-3
clone_size: medium-sized
j_call: TRBJ2-1

cdr3_aa: CASSSGGASSYNEQFF
cdr3_nt: TGTGCCAGCAGTTCGGGCGGGGCTAGCTCCTACAATGAGCAGTTCTTC
d_call: -
cdr3_length: 16
v_call: TRBV28
clone_size: -
j_call: TRBJ2-1

cdr3_aa: CSVNGVSTEAFF
cdr3_nt: TGCAGCGTTAATGGGGTCAGCACTGAAGCTTTCTTT
d_call: -
cdr3_length: 12
v_call: TRBV29-1
clone_size: -
j_call: TRBJ1-1

cdr3_aa: CASSYEWGSEKLFF
cdr3_nt: TGTGCCAGCAGTTACGAATGGGGTTCGGAAAAACTGTTTTTT
d_call: -
cdr3_length: 14
v_call: TRBV6-8
clone_size: few
j_call: TRBJ1-4

cdr3_aa: CAISEDREEQFF
cdr3_nt: TGTGCCATCAGTGAAGACAGGGAGGAGCAGTTCTTC
d_call: TRBD1
cdr3_length: 12
v_call: TRBV6-1
clone_size: large
j_call: TRBJ2-1

cdr3_aa: CASSPAAYNEQFF
cdr3_nt: TGTGCCAGTAGTCCCGCAGCCTACAATGAGCAGTTCTTC
d_call: -
cdr3_length: 13
v_call: TRBV19
clone_size: -
j_call: TRBJ2-1

cdr3_aa: CASPEDGRETQYF
cdr3_nt: TGTGCCAGTCCGGAGGATGGGAGGGAGACCCAGTACTTC
d_call: -
cdr3_length: 13
v_call: TRBV7-2
clone_size: medium-sized
j_call: TRBJ2-5

cdr3_aa: CASSQGWVGQGNTEAFF
cdr3_nt: TGTGCCAGCAGCCAAGGATGGGTTGGGCAGGGGAACACTGAAGCTTTCTTT
d_call: -
cdr3_length: 17
v_call: TRBV14
clone_size: -
j_call: TRBJ1-1

cdr3_aa: CASSIFRGFIQPQHF
cdr3_nt: TGTGCCAGTAGTATTTTTCGGGGTTTCATTCAGCCCCAGCATTTT
d_call: -
cdr3_length: 15
v_call: TRBV19
clone_size: -
j_call: TRBJ1-5

cdr3_aa: CAWSVPGLAGGPRSYEQYF
cdr3_nt: TGTGCCTGGAGTGTACCAGGACTAGCGGGGGGCCCCCGCTCCTACGAGCAGTACTTC
d_call: TRBD2
cdr3_length: 19
v_call: TRBV30
clone_size: -
j_call: TRBJ2-7

cdr3_aa: CASSLDRQTREQYF
cdr3_nt: TGTGCCAGCAGCTTGGATAGGCAGACTAGGGAGCAGTATTTT
d_call: -
cdr3_length: 14
v_call: TRBV11-3
clone_size: medium-sized
j_call: TRBJ2-3

cdr3_aa: CASSLAGDYEQYF
cdr3_nt: TGTGCCAGCAGCTTAGCTGGAGACTACGAGCAGTACTTC
d_call: -
cdr3_length: 13
v_call: TRBV7-4
clone_size: medium-sized
j_call: TRBJ2-7

cdr3_aa: CTSSQGDRGNSYEQYF
cdr3_nt: TGCACCAGCAGCCAGGGCGACAGGGGAAACTCCTACGAGCAGTACTTC
d_call: -
cdr3_length: 16
v_call: TRBV1
clone_size: few
j_call: TRBJ2-7

cdr3_aa: CASGSGANTGELFF
cdr3_nt: TGTGCTAGTGGTAGCGGGGCGAACACCGGGGAGCTGTTTTTT
d_call: TRBD2
cdr3_length: 14
v_call: TRBV12-5
clone_size: few
j_call: TRBJ2-2

cdr3_aa: CASTRGGQGYEQYF
cdr3_nt: TGCGCCAGCACCAGGGGGGGACAGGGATACGAGCAGTACTTC
d_call: TRBD1
cdr3_length: 14
v_call: TRBV5-1
clone_size: few
j_call: TRBJ2-7

cdr3_aa: CASSLRPRGRETQYF
cdr3_nt: TGTGCCAGCAGCTTACGGCCGCGGGGGCGAGAGACCCAGTACTTC
d_call: -
cdr3_length: 15
v_call: TRBV11-3
clone_size: many
j_call: TRBJ2-5

cdr3_aa: CASRSGWGDYGYTF
cdr3_nt: TGTGCCAGCAGGAGCGGCTGGGGGGACTATGGCTACACCTTC
d_call: -
cdr3_length: 14
v_call: TRBV6-8
clone_size: -
j_call: TRBJ1-2

cdr3_aa: CASSPTGTGKDTQYF
cdr3_nt: TGCGCCAGCAGCCCCACCGGGACAGGGAAAGATACGCAGTATTTT
d_call: TRBD1
cdr3_length: 15
v_call: TRBV5-1
clone_size: few
j_call: TRBJ2-3

cdr3_aa: CASSYVNTEAFF
cdr3_nt: TGTGCCAGCAGTTACGTGAACACTGAAGCTTTCTTT
d_call: -
cdr3_length: 12
v_call: TRBV6-8
clone_size: -
j_call: TRBJ1-1

cdr3_aa: CASSLVLGLCEKLFF
cdr3_nt: TGTGCCAGCAGCTTAGTTCTGGGGTTATGTGAAAAACTGTTTTTT
d_call: -
cdr3_length: 15
v_call: TRBV11-3
clone_size: few
j_call: TRBJ1-4

cdr3_aa: CASSQDGQGYEQFF
cdr3_nt: TGTGCCAGCAGTCAAGACGGACAGGGGTATGAGCAGTTCTTC
d_call: TRBD1
cdr3_length: 14
v_call: TRBV11-3
clone_size: few
j_call: TRBJ2-1

cdr3_aa: CATLAPETYEQYF
cdr3_nt: TGTGCCACCCTGGCGCCCGAGACCTACGAGCAGTACTTC
d_call: -
cdr3_length: 13
v_call: TRBV25-1
clone_size: -
j_call: TRBJ2-7

cdr3_aa: CASSLLTGGLYNEQFF
cdr3_nt: TGTGCCAGCAGCCTACTAACAGGGGGCCTTTACAATGAGCAGTTCTTC
d_call: TRBD1
cdr3_length: 16
v_call: TRBV11-3
clone_size: large
j_call: TRBJ2-1

cdr3_aa: CASRGTGRDEKLFF
cdr3_nt: TGTGCCAGCAGGGGGACAGGTCGCGATGAAAAACTGTTTTTT
d_call: TRBD1
cdr3_length: 14
v_call: TRBV6-8
clone_size: medium-sized
j_call: TRBJ1-4

cdr3_aa: CASSGWRGGQETQYF
cdr3_nt: TGTGCCAGCAGCGGTTGGCGGGGGGGCCAAGAGACCCAGTACTTC
d_call: TRBD2
cdr3_length: 15
v_call: TRBV9
clone_size: few
j_call: TRBJ2-5

cdr3_aa: CASSQRRGTDTQYF
cdr3_nt: TGCGCCAGCAGCCAACGCCGGGGCACAGATACGCAGTATTTT
d_call: -
cdr3_length: 14
v_call: TRBV4-1
clone_size: large
j_call: TRBJ2-3

cdr3_aa: CASSKTGTSSLADTQYF
cdr3_nt: TGTGCCAGCAGTAAAACCGGGACTAGTTCCCTTGCAGATACGCAGTATTTT
d_call: TRBD2
cdr3_length: 17
v_call: TRBV11-3
clone_size: few
j_call: TRBJ2-3

cdr3_aa: CASSLTGPPYEQYF
cdr3_nt: TGCGCCAGCAGCTTGACGGGTCCCCCCTACGAGCAGTACTTC
d_call: -
cdr3_length: 14
v_call: TRBV5-1
clone_size: -
j_call: TRBJ2-7

cdr3_aa: CASTPTSADTQYF
cdr3_nt: TGTGCCAGCACCCCGACTAGCGCAGATACGCAGTATTTT
d_call: TRBD2
cdr3_length: 13
v_call: TRBV12-5
clone_size: -
j_call: TRBJ2-3

cdr3_aa: CASSPSGPYNEQFF
cdr3_nt: TGTGCCAGCAGCCCCTCTGGCCCCTACAATGAGCAGTTCTTC
d_call: -
cdr3_length: 14
v_call: TRBV11-3
clone_size: large
j_call: TRBJ2-1

cdr3_aa: CASSLSATNEKLFF
cdr3_nt: TGTGCCAGCAGTTTGTCAGCAACTAATGAAAAACTGTTTTTT
d_call: -
cdr3_length: 14
v_call: TRBV6-8
clone_size: -
j_call: TRBJ1-4

cdr3_aa: CASIGSRGNTIYF
cdr3_nt: TGTGCCAGTATTGGGAGTCGAGGAAACACCATATATTTT
d_call: -
cdr3_length: 13
v_call: TRBV19
clone_size: -
j_call: TRBJ1-3

cdr3_aa: CASSSSVETQYF
cdr3_nt: -
d_call: -
cdr3_length: 12
v_call: TRBV6-8
clone_size: -
j_call: TRBJ2-5

cdr3_aa: CASSDDRGWVQYF
cdr3_nt: TGTGCCAGCAGCGACGACAGGGGATGGGTGCAGTACTTC
d_call: TRBD1
cdr3_length: 13
v_call: TRBV9
clone_size: few
j_call: TRBJ2-7

cdr3_aa: CASSQDLNTEAFF
cdr3_nt: TGTGCCAGCAGCCAGGACCTAAACACTGAAGCTTTCTTT
d_call: -
cdr3_length: 13
v_call: TRBV7-2
clone_size: medium-sized
j_call: TRBJ1-1

cdr3_aa: CASSIGQGSGNTIYF
cdr3_nt: TGTGCCAGTAGTATAGGACAGGGCTCTGGAAACACCATATATTTT
d_call: TRBD1
cdr3_length: 15
v_call: TRBV19
clone_size: -
j_call: TRBJ1-3

cdr3_aa: CASSLAPSGSQETQYF
cdr3_nt: TGCGCCAGCAGCTTAGCACCCTCCGGATCCCAAGAGACCCAGTACTTC
d_call: -
cdr3_length: 16
v_call: TRBV5-1
clone_size: -
j_call: TRBJ2-5

cdr3_aa: CACLRGEMNTEAFF
cdr3_nt: TGTGCCTGCCTCAGGGGGGAAATGAACACTGAAGCTTTCTTT
d_call: TRBD1
cdr3_length: 14
v_call: TRBV30
clone_size: large
j_call: TRBJ1-1

cdr3_aa: CASSLVHDRFNEKLFF
cdr3_nt: TGTGCCAGCAGCTTGGTCCACGACAGGTTTAATGAAAAACTGTTTTTT
d_call: -
cdr3_length: 16
v_call: TRBV11-3
clone_size: few
j_call: TRBJ1-4

cdr3_aa: CASSYSTGVENTEAFF
cdr3_nt: TGTGCCAGCAGTTACTCGACTGGGGTCGAGAACACTGAAGCTTTCTTT
d_call: -
cdr3_length: 16
v_call: TRBV6-8
clone_size: few
j_call: TRBJ1-1

cdr3_aa: CASSLGTGLGQETQYF
cdr3_nt: TGTGCCAGCAGCTTAGGAACAGGGCTGGGTCAAGAGACCCAGTACTTC
d_call: -
cdr3_length: 16
v_call: TRBV11-3
clone_size: -
j_call: TRBJ2-5

cdr3_aa: CASSDRNTGELFF
cdr3_nt: TGTGCCAGCAGTGATAGGAACACCGGGGAGCTGTTTTTT
d_call: -
cdr3_length: 13
v_call: TRBV25-1
clone_size: -
j_call: TRBJ2-2

cdr3_aa: CASTPPTSGVGRPTDTQYF
cdr3_nt: TGTGCCAGCACCCCCCCGACTAGCGGGGTGGGAAGGCCGACAGATACGCAGTATTTT
d_call: TRBD2
cdr3_length: 19
v_call: TRBV6-8
clone_size: -
j_call: TRBJ2-3

cdr3_aa: CASSPTSGGVNEQFF
cdr3_nt: TGTGCCAGCAGTCCGACTAGCGGGGGGGTCAATGAGCAGTTCTTC
d_call: TRBD2
cdr3_length: 15
v_call: TRBV6-8
clone_size: few
j_call: TRBJ2-1

cdr3_aa: CASSPETGFGQPQHF
cdr3_nt: TGTGCCAGCTCTCCAGAGACAGGGTTCGGTCAGCCCCAGCATTTT
d_call: TRBD1
cdr3_length: 15
v_call: TRBV18
clone_size: few
j_call: TRBJ1-5

cdr3_aa: CATRGSMNTEAFF
cdr3_nt: TGTGCCACCCGCGGCAGCATGAACACTGAAGCTTTCTTT
d_call: -
cdr3_length: 13
v_call: TRBV6-8
clone_size: large
j_call: TRBJ1-1